Detailed here is one TCR beta chain. These data come from a study of T cell responses to AZD1222 COVID-19 vaccine. The method was immunoSEQ multiplex PCR; TCRdb's version includes in-frame clones alone and lacks a portion of them. The listing contains about 140,000 clones. The clonotype originates from an adult in good health. Sequenced: peripheral blood.

The CDR3 loop reads CASSLALGAGSPLHF. CDR3 nucleotides: TGTGCCAGCAGCTTAGCACTGGGGGCGGGTTCACCCCTCCACTTT. The V and J genes are TRBV7-2 and TRBJ1-6, with D possibly TRBD1 on 6 matching bases. The length of the CDR3 is 15 residues. Trimming stripped 0 bases from V and 9 bases from J, with 12 bases between. The germline V gene has CDR1 SGHTA and CDR2 FQGNSA.